The 20 T cell receptor beta chains reported below all come from one sample, sequenced in a study of beta chain features in type 1 diabetes. What was sequenced were expressed TCRB transcripts, since all of the isolated RNA had been reverse transcribed. The assay was immunoSEQ multiplex PCR, and TCRdb's table has in-frame clones only and misses some. The sample has 400,000 to 550,000 clones, roughly an eighth seen once. Sequenced: naive CD4+ T cells from blood. These TCRs come from a woman younger than 35 in good health.

V is TRBV20-1 and J is TRBJ2-1, with D hard to call. Looked up from germline, CDR1 is DFQATT and CDR2 is SNEGSKA (reference sequence). Trimming shortened V by 6 bases and J by 4 bases, and 7 bases separated the two germline ends. The CDR3 sequence is 11 residues long. CDR3: CSANPYNEQFF. The CDR3 DNA is TGCAGTGCAAACCCGTACAATGAGCAGTTCTTC.

The genes are TRBV30 and TRBJ2-7; TRBD2 matches at 12 bases. Trimming took 3 bases from V and 5 from J; bases not matched to a gene: 5. The germline CDR1 and CDR2 sequences are GTSNPN and SVGIG (reference sequence). The CDR3 spans 14 residues. The CDR3 spells CAWRGLAGGNEQYF. DNA of the CDR3: TGTGCCTGGAGAGGCCTAGCGGGAGGGAACGAGCAGTACTTC.

The rearrangement links TRBV9 to TRBJ1-1; no reliable D call. Germline CDR1 SGDLS, CDR2 YYNGEE. The length of the CDR3 is 13 residues. V lost 4 bases, J lost 0 bases, and 7 bases lay in between. The CDR3 here is CASSPRMNTEAFF. In DNA, the CDR3 is TGTGCCAGCAGCCCGCGAATGAACACTGAAGCTTTCTTT.

The J gene is TRBJ1-1, the V gene TRBV4-3; possible D gene TRBD1, 5 bases. The CDR3 is 15 residues long. In germline, CDR1 is LGHNA, CDR2 YSLEER. Between the trimmed V and J ends, which lost 1 base and 2 bases, there was a span of 11 bases. The CDR3 nucleotides are TGCGCCAGCAGCCAAGGTAACAGGTTAAACACTGAAGCTTTCTTT. This sequence encodes CASSQGNRLNTEAFF.

This clone came up a few times. V usage is TRBV28 and J usage is TRBJ2-5; D remains unclear. Per the germline V gene, CDR1 is MDHEN and CDR2 is SYDVKM. This CDR3 spans 16 amino acids. Trimming shortened V by 3 bases and J by 2 bases, and 16 bases separated the two germline ends. The CDR3 reads CASSLYPSWGQETQYF. The CDR3 DNA reads as TGTGCCAGCAGTTTGTACCCTAGTTGGGGTCAAGAGACCCAGTACTTC.

V gene TRBV7-9 combines with J gene TRBJ2-1; TRBD1 is a possible D gene (7 bases). Germline CDR1 SEHNR, CDR2 FQNEAQ (reference sequence). This CDR3 has 12 residues. Trimming left V 10 bases short and J 7 bases short, with 14 bases between. Here the CDR3 DNA reads TGTGCCAACACCAGGGGGGCAAATGAGCAGTTCTTC. This translates into CANTRGANEQFF.

This clone came up a few times. The chain employs TRBV2 and TRBJ1-1; the D is unclear. Per germline, CDR1 SNHLY and CDR2 FYNNEI. Trimming left V 8 bases short and J 3 bases short, with 10 bases between. The CDR3 has 12 residues. CDR3: CASRWDDTEAFF. In nucleotides, the CDR3 is TGTGCCAGCCGGTGGGATGACACTGAAGCTTTCTTT.

The V gene is TRBV25-1, the J gene TRBJ2-7; 7 nucleotides match TRBD1. Losses at the gene ends were 4 bases for V and 6 bases for J; bases not matched to a gene: 6. The germline V gene has CDR1 MGHDK and CDR2 SYGVNS. The CDR3 runs 13 residues. CDR3 DNA sequence: TGTGCCAGCAGTGGGCAGGGGGAGCGCGAGCAGTACGTC. Protein product: CASSGQGEREQYV.

This clone was counted between two and nine times. The chain employs TRBV7-3 and TRBJ1-6; no definite D call. V gave up 3 bases and J gave up 10 bases, with 13 bases separating them. CDR1 and CDR2 from the germline V gene are SGHTA and FQGTGA. This CDR3 spans 14 amino acids. The DNA of the CDR3 is TGTGCCAGCAGCTTGGGTCGGTCGAACTCACCCCTCCACTTT. It yields the protein CASSLGRSNSPLHF.

The rearrangement joins TRBV29-1 to TRBJ2-7; D unresolved. V shed 5 bases and J shed 1 base, with 9 bases lying between them. The CDR3 contains 12 residues. Germline CDR1 reads SQVTM; CDR2 reads ANQGSEA. CDR3 sequence (DNA): TGCAGCGTTAGCTCGGGTTCCTACGAGCAGTACTTC. Translating it yields CSVSSGSYEQYF.

The chain combines TRBV7-3 with TRBJ2-2; the match to TRBD1 covers 8 bases. The CDR3 covers 14 residues. The V gene end was trimmed by 5 bases and the J gene end by 6 bases; junction bases not matched to a gene: 5. Germline V CDR1 and CDR2: SGHTA, FQGTGA. In DNA, the CDR3 is TGTGCCAGCAGCCGCGGACAGGGCCCCGGGGAGCTGTTTTTT. Its translation is CASSRGQGPGELFF.

The chain employs TRBV5-4 and TRBJ1-2; D might be TRBD1 (5 bases). The germline CDR1 and CDR2 sequences are SGHNT and YYREEE (reference sequence). V lost 4 bases, J lost 7 bases, and 17 bases lay in between. This CDR3 spans 14 amino acids. Here the CDR3 reads CASSPVGFGAGYTF. The CDR3 nucleotides read TGTGCCAGCAGCCCGGTCGGTTTTGGGGCTGGCTACACCTTC.

There are a few counts of this clone. V usage is TRBV29-1 and J usage is TRBJ1-1, with a tentative D call TRBD1 (5 bases). The germline CDR1 and CDR2 sequences are SQVTM and ANQGSEA. The length of the CDR3 is 11 residues. The CDR3 sequence is CIGGKNTEAFF. CDR3 DNA sequence: TGCATCGGGGGGAAGAACACTGAAGCTTTCTTT.

The rearrangement uses TRBV5-1 and TRBJ2-5; TRBD1 matches at 7 bases. Germline lookup yields CDR1 SGHRS and CDR2 YFSETQ. CDR3 length: 13 residues. V shed 4 bases, J shed 5 bases, and the junction held 5 bases outside the gene matches. Here the CDR3 DNA reads TGCGCCAGCAGCCTGACAGGGCTGGAGACCCAGTACTTC. It codes for CASSLTGLETQYF.

The DNA of the CDR3 is TGTGCCAGCAGTTACTCGACAGGGTATTACTATGGCTACACCTTC. This encodes CASSYSTGYYYGYTF. This rearrangement joins TRBV6-5 to TRBJ1-2, with TRBD1 matching over 7 bases. This CDR3 region has 15 residues. Germline V gives CDR1 MNHEY, CDR2 SVGAGI. The ends lost 0 bases at V and 3 bases at J; junction bases unmatched: 4.

This clone was seen more than once but under ten times. The J gene is TRBJ2-5, the V gene TRBV25-1; tentatively, D is TRBD2 (5 bases). Looked up from germline, CDR1 is MGHDK and CDR2 is SYGVNS. The CDR3 extends over 14 amino acids. V lost 3 bases and J 9 bases, leaving 17 bases between the germline ends. The CDR3 reads CASSDSRRRKAQYF. CDR3 in DNA: TGTGCCAGCAGTGATTCTCGGAGGCGGAAGGCCCAGTACTTC.

The sample holds a few counts of this clone. The rearrangement joins TRBV6-5 to TRBJ1-2; D is perhaps TRBD1 (5 bases). The CDR3 has 14 residues. Germline assignment: CDR1 MNHEY and CDR2 SVGAGI. V lost 5 bases and J lost 3, with 13 bases in between. The chain's CDR3 is CASSPRRVDYGYTF. Here the CDR3 DNA reads TGTGCCAGCAGTCCGCGCAGGGTGGACTATGGCTACACCTTC.

Points on this clone: Other nucleotide sequences from this sample produce the same CDR3. J is TRBJ2-1 and V is TRBV28; D not resolved. Germline V gives CDR1 MDHEN, CDR2 SYDVKM. The CDR3 is made up of 11 amino acids. V shed 5 bases and J shed 4 bases, with 3 bases lying between them. The CDR3 bases are TGTGCCAGCAGTCCGTACAATGAGCAGTTCTTC. Translating gives CASSPYNEQFF.

This clone has a handful of counts. The J gene is TRBJ2-1, the V gene TRBV7-2; the match to TRBD2 covers 7 bases. V lost 1 base and J lost 4; bases outside the gene matches: 4. CDR1 and CDR2 (germline): SGHTA, FQGNSA. This CDR3 comprises 15 residues. CDR3 sequence: CASSLETSRYNEQFF. Here the CDR3 DNA reads TGTGCCAGCAGCTTAGAGACTAGCCGGTACAATGAGCAGTTCTTC.

Here the CDR3 DNA reads TGTGCCAGCGGAGCGCGAGCGGGGGGTGGCACAGATACGCAGTATTTT. Its protein is CASGARAGGGTDTQYF. The chain recombines TRBV28 with TRBJ2-3, with 9 bases that match TRBD2. V lost 8 bases and J lost 1; bases outside the gene matches: 10. In germline, CDR1 is MDHEN, CDR2 SYDVKM. CDR3 length: 16 residues.